These 30 T cell receptor beta chains originate from one sample sequenced in a study of OX40 agonist ivuxolimab in advanced cancers. Using immunoSEQ multiplex PCR, the repertoire was profiled, and TCRdb retains in-frame clones only, with some absent. The repertoire holds more than 45,000 clones, with around 77% as singletons. The sample in question was CD4+ or CD8+ T cells sorted from blood, obtained in a trial of the OX40 agonist ivuxolimab. These receptors came from an adult with an advanced solid tumor such as melanoma, head and neck, liver or kidney cancer.

This chain connects TRBV11-2 to TRBJ1-1; tentative D call: TRBD1 (6 bases). This CDR3 is 14 amino acids long. Germline V gene sequence: CDR1 SGHAT, CDR2 FQNNGV. Deletions cut 1 base from V and 6 bases from J, with 12 bases between. The CDR3 region has the DNA TGTGCCAGCAGCTTAGCAGGGGTCTGGTCTGAAGCTTTCTTT. Translating it yields CASSLAGVWSEAFF.

This clone was counted a few times. CDR3 residues: CASSERLRGSFVDEQYF. The CDR3 region has the DNA TGTGCCAGCAGTGAACGACTTCGAGGGTCATTTGTTGACGAGCAGTACTTC. The rearrangement joins TRBV2 to TRBJ2-7, with a tentative D call TRBD2 (5 bases). CDR3 length: 17 amino acids. The germline gives CDR1 SNHLY, CDR2 FYNNEI. Trimming stripped 2 bases from V and 5 bases from J, with 22 bases between.

The chain has TRBV10-2 and TRBJ2-1, with TRBD2 identical over 12 bases. The CDR3 runs to 13 residues. The germline V gene has CDR1 WSHSY and CDR2 SAAADI. With 6 bases clipped from V and 10 bases from J, the junction kept 4 bases outside the gene matches. The CDR3 spells CASRTSGSVEQFF. The CDR3 DNA is TGCGCCAGCAGGACTAGCGGGAGCGTGGAGCAGTTCTTC.

The gene calls are TRBV5-1 and TRBJ1-1; D ambiguous. Trimming took 3 bases from V and 4 from J, leaving 13 bases between them. This CDR3 spans 14 amino acids. Germline V CDR1 and CDR2: SGHRS, YFSETQ. CDR3 protein: CASSSDIQVTEAFF. The DNA for the CDR3 is TGCGCCAGCAGCTCCGACATCCAAGTCACTGAAGCTTTCTTT.

In this sample, this clone is medium-sized (0.01 to 0.1%). The CDR3 here is CARTRARGRSYNEQFF. The CDR3 region has the DNA TGTGCCAGAACGAGAGCACGGGGCCGCTCTTACAATGAGCAGTTCTTC. The chain has TRBV7-3 and TRBJ2-1, with D perhaps being TRBD1 or TRBD2 (5 bases each). The CDR3 contains 16 residues. Per germline, CDR1 SGHTA and CDR2 FQGTGA. Trimming shortened V by 9 bases and J by 4 bases, and 22 bases separated the two germline ends.

The gene calls are TRBV5-4 and TRBJ2-7, with 10 bases matching TRBD2. From germline, CDR1 is SGHNT and CDR2 YYREEE (reference sequence). V gave up 0 bases and J gave up 5 bases; unmatched junction bases: 14. The length of the CDR3 is 18 residues. The DNA for the CDR3 is TGTGCCAGCAGCTTGGGGGCCCGGCTAGCGGGAGTTTTCAACGAGCAGTACTTC. Translation: CASSLGARLAGVFNEQYF.

The chain employs TRBV27 and TRBJ2-2; TRBD2 might be the D (6 bases). V lost 8 bases to trimming and J lost 0 bases, with 13 bases between them. The CDR3 consists of 15 residues. Germline lookup yields CDR1 MNHEY and CDR2 SMNVEV (reference sequence). CDR3 bases: TGTGCCAGCTCCACGGGAGAGACGAACACCGGGGAGCTGTTTTTT. Its translation: CASSTGETNTGELFF.

The gene calls are TRBV2 and TRBJ2-7; a weak D match, TRBD2 (7 bases). Per the germline V gene, CDR1 is SNHLY and CDR2 is FYNNEI. The length of the CDR3 is 15 residues. Trimming stripped 8 bases from V and 4 bases from J, with 21 bases between. CDR3 bases: TGTGCCAGCTTCAGCACAGGGAGGGGGGGATACGAGCAGTACTTC. As protein: CASFSTGRGGYEQYF. Complete variable domain (other parts from reference TRBV2 and TRBJ2-7): EPEVTQTPSHQVTQMGQEVILRCVPISNHLYFYWYRQILGQKVEFLVSFYNNEISEKSEIFDDQFSVERPDGSNFTLKIRSTKLEDSAMYFCASFSTGRGGYEQYFGPGTRLTVT.

This clone was seen a few times. The V call is TRBV14, the J call TRBJ1-1, with a possible D match to TRBD1 (6 bases). Trimming stripped 2 bases from V and 0 bases from J, with 22 bases between. This CDR3 has 19 residues. The germline V gene encodes CDR1 SGHDN and CDR2 FVKESK. Written as DNA, the CDR3 is TGTGCCAGCAGCCAATTTTTCGACCTCCGGGGGGGCATGAACACTGAAGCTTTCTTT. Translated, it gives CASSQFFDLRGGMNTEAFF.

The chain couples TRBV2 to TRBJ1-4; 8 bases are shared with TRBD1. The CDR3 is 13 amino acids. The trim removed 4 bases at V and 7 bases at J, leaving 2 bases unmatched. CDR1 and CDR2 (germline): SNHLY, FYNNEI. CDR3: CASSAGGVEKLFF. In nucleotides, the CDR3 is TGTGCCAGCAGTGCAGGGGGCGTTGAAAAACTGTTTTTT.

CDR3: CASGANSGNTIYF. In DNA, the CDR3 is TGTGCCAGCGGGGCCAACTCTGGAAACACCATATATTTT. This chain joins TRBV6-5 and TRBJ1-3; tentative D call: TRBD1 (5 bases). Between the trimmed V and J ends, which lost 8 bases and 0 bases, there was a span of 8 bases. CDR1 is MNHEY and CDR2 is SVGAGI in the germline V gene. The length of the CDR3 is 13 residues.

J is TRBJ1-4 and V is TRBV6-1, with TRBD1 as a possible D gene (6 bases). CDR1 MNHNS and CDR2 SASEGT come from the germline V gene. V was pared by 1 base and J by 8 bases, with 14 bases between. The CDR3 runs 15 residues. The chain's CDR3 is CASSEVPGVREKLFF. The CDR3 DNA reads as TGTGCCAGCAGTGAAGTCCCAGGGGTTCGGGAAAAACTGTTTTTT.

V and J are TRBV29-1 and TRBJ1-1, with D tentatively TRBD1 (5 bases). Trimming cost V 4 bases and J 4 bases, with 13 bases left between them. This CDR3 contains 13 residues. Germline values: CDR1 SQVTM, CDR2 ANQGSEA. The CDR3 spells CSVGGTGGTEAFF. The CDR3 DNA reads as TGCAGCGTTGGGGGGACCGGGGGCACTGAAGCTTTCTTT.

In this sample, this clone turned up a few times. The chain joins TRBV6-5 to TRBJ1-5, with D perhaps matching TRBD1 (5 bases). Trimming shortened V by 2 bases and J by 7 bases, and 9 bases separated the two germline ends. This CDR3 region has 13 residues. Germline assignment: CDR1 MNHEY and CDR2 SVGAGI. The CDR3 nucleotides read TGTGCCAGCAGTTACGGGGCACAACAGCCCCAGCATTTT. This encodes CASSYGAQQPQHF.

This chain connects TRBV7-8 to TRBJ1-1; no firm D call. The CDR3 sequence is 17 residues long. Germline V gene data show CDR1 as SGHVS and CDR2 as FQNEAQ. The V end was cut by 0 bases, the J end by 7 bases, with 21 bases between. The CDR3 region has the DNA TGTGCCAGCAGCTTAGCGAAAGGGCGCGCAGGAAGGGTTGAAGCTTTCTTT. It encodes CASSLAKGRAGRVEAFF.

This clone was counted once. The CDR3 loop reads CASSSLGVGGGSGTEAFF. The CDR3 DNA sequence: TGTGCCAGCAGCTCCCTGGGGGTAGGGGGCGGCTCCGGCACTGAAGCTTTCTTT. The chain couples TRBV4-2 to TRBJ1-1; 7 nucleotides align to TRBD1. This CDR3 contains 18 residues. Trimming at V came to 5 bases and at J to 4 bases, leaving 19 bases not matched to a gene. Germline-derived CDR1 and CDR2 are LGHNA and YNFKEQ.

V gene TRBV6-6 combines with J gene TRBJ1-2; no clear D gene. Germline V CDR1 and CDR2: MNHNY, SVGAGI (reference sequence). The CDR3 is 12 amino acids. V was shortened by 2 bases and J by 7 bases, with 8 bases between the two germline ends. CDR3 sequence (DNA): TGTGCCAGCAGTTACCAAGGACGTGGCTACACCTTC. Translation gives CASSYQGRGYTF.

The gene calls are TRBV7-8 and TRBJ2-5; 7 bases are a match to TRBD1. The V gene end was trimmed by 8 bases and the J gene end by 5 bases; junction bases not matched to a gene: 14. Germline CDR1 and CDR2: SGHVS and FQNEAQ. The CDR3 extends over 15 amino acids. CDR3 nucleotide sequence: TGTGCCAGCGGTCACTTGAGGGGGCCCACGGAGACCCAGTACTTC. It translates to CASGHLRGPTETQYF.

The CDR3 protein is CASSVGSRGSSYEQYF. CDR3 nucleotides: TGTGCCAGCAGCGTAGGGTCGAGAGGGAGCTCCTACGAGCAGTACTTC. The genes are TRBV9 and TRBJ2-7; a possible D gene is TRBD2 (5 bases). This CDR3 has 16 amino acids. Germline V gene data show CDR1 as SGDLS and CDR2 as YYNGEE. The V end was cut by 0 bases, the J end by 0 bases, with 13 bases between. Full variable domain (remainder filled in from reference TRBV9 and TRBJ2-7): DSGVTQTPKHLITATGQRVTLRCSPRSGDLSVYWYQQSLDQGLQFLIQYYNGEERAKGNILERFSAQQFPDLHSELNLSSLELGDSALYFCASSVGSRGSSYEQYFGPGTRLTVT.

Details on this clone: This sample also contains other DNA sequences that code for the same CDR3. CDR3 region: CASSLEPGGSYNEQFF. The CDR3, as DNA: TGCGCCAGCAGCTTGGAGCCGGGAGGATCCTACAATGAGCAGTTCTTC. The chain employs TRBV5-1 and TRBJ2-1; 7 bases agree with TRBD2. Germline V gene data show CDR1 as SGHRS and CDR2 as YFSETQ. The CDR3 loop spans 16 amino acids. After removal of 0 bases from V and 1 base from J, the junction contained 4 bases not matched to a gene.

The CDR3 spells CASSLDGILGDTQYF. The DNA of the CDR3 is TGTGCCAGCAGCTTGGACGGGATCCTTGGAGATACGCAGTATTTT. The rearrangement uses TRBV7-9 and TRBJ2-3, with D maybe TRBD2 (5 bases). Germline-derived CDR1 and CDR2 are SEHNR and FQNEAQ (reference sequence). The V and J ends lost 3 bases and 5 bases respectively, with 15 bases between them. CDR3 size: 15 residues.

The rearrangement uses TRBV6-1 and TRBJ1-2; 12 positions agree with TRBD1. Germline assignment: CDR1 MNHNS and CDR2 SASEGT. V dropped 3 bases and J dropped 7; count of bases not matched to a gene: 6. The CDR3 is 15 amino acids. The CDR3: CASSDPGQGAVGYTF. CDR3 sequence (DNA): TGTGCCAGCAGTGACCCGGGACAGGGGGCGGTTGGCTACACCTTC.

The J gene is TRBJ2-7, the V gene TRBV5-1; 10 bases are a match to TRBD2. V gave up 0 bases and J gave up 12 bases; unmatched junction bases: 6. Germline-derived CDR1 and CDR2 are SGHRS and YFSETQ. The CDR3 consists of 13 residues. This chain's CDR3 is CASSLGASGRSYF. The CDR3 coding sequence is TGCGCCAGCAGCTTGGGGGCTAGCGGGAGATCGTACTTC. Full variable domain (outside the CDR3, taken from reference TRBV5-1 and TRBJ2-7): KAGVTQTPRYLIKTRGQQVTLSCSPISGHRSVSWYQQTPGQGLQFLFEYFSETQRNKGNFPGRFSGRQFSNSRSEMNVSTLELGDSALYLCASSLGASGRSYFGPGTRLTVT.

This clone was detected a few times. The chain couples TRBV6-5 to TRBJ1-2, with D maybe TRBD1 (5 bases). The V end was cut by 1 base, the J end by 0 bases, with 12 bases between. The V gene's germline CDR1 is MNHEY and CDR2 SVGAGI. CDR3 length equals 16 residues. The CDR3 loop reads CASSYFRGGSNYGYTF. CDR3 sequence (DNA): TGTGCCAGCAGTTACTTCCGGGGGGGATCTAACTATGGCTACACCTTC.

This chain links TRBV5-5 with TRBJ2-3, with 7 positions matching TRBD2. Looked up from germline, CDR1 is SGHKS and CDR2 is YYEKEE (reference sequence). CDR3 size: 14 residues. V shed 0 bases and J 6 bases; nucleotides not matched to a gene: 4. For the CDR3, the DNA is TGTGCCAGCAGCTTGGTTGCGGGAGTTGATACGCAGTATTTT. It translates to CASSLVAGVDTQYF.

V gene TRBV10-3 combines with J gene TRBJ2-7; no firm D call. Germline V gives CDR1 ENHRY, CDR2 SYGVKD. The CDR3 loop spans 12 amino acids. V lost 9 bases to trimming and J lost 2 bases, with 11 bases between them. In nucleotides, the CDR3 is TGTGCCATAAGAACAGATACCTACGAGCAGTACTTC. Encoded protein: CAIRTDTYEQYF.

The V and J genes are TRBV5-1 and TRBJ2-2; 11 nucleotides agree with TRBD2. The CDR3 contains 17 residues. Germline trimming cut 4 bases from V and 1 base from J; bases unmatched to any gene: 6. Germline V gene data show CDR1 as SGHRS and CDR2 as YFSETQ. DNA of the CDR3: TGCGCCAGCAGCCGTATGGGGACTAGCGGGAACACCGGGGAGCTGTTTTTT. Protein product: CASSRMGTSGNTGELFF. Complete variable domain (other parts from reference TRBV5-1 and TRBJ2-2): KAGVTQTPRYLIKTRGQQVTLSCSPISGHRSVSWYQQTPGQGLQFLFEYFSETQRNKGNFPGRFSGRQFSNSRSEMNVSTLELGDSALYLCASSRMGTSGNTGELFFGEGSRLTVL.

V is TRBV5-1 and J is TRBJ1-2; TRBD1 aligns across 7 bases. The V segment lost 0 bases and the J segment 3 bases; nucleotides outside the gene matches: 5. This CDR3 has 15 residues. Germline CDR1 is SGHRS and CDR2 is YFSETQ. CDR3: CASSLGTGGDYGYTF. The CDR3, as DNA: TGCGCCAGCAGCTTGGGGACAGGAGGAGACTATGGCTACACCTTC.

The genes are TRBV9 and TRBJ1-2; D gene uncertain. The length of the CDR3 is 12 residues. Trimming shortened V by 0 bases and J by 8 bases, and 8 bases separated the two germline ends. The germline gives CDR1 SGDLS, CDR2 YYNGEE. The DNA of the CDR3 is TGTGCCAGCAGCGTAGCGGGGTACGGCTACACCTTC. Its translation: CASSVAGYGYTF.

This clone has a handful of counts. The J gene is TRBJ2-3, the V gene TRBV7-8; D is perhaps TRBD1 (5 bases). V dropped 0 bases and J dropped 4 bases, with 8 bases sitting between them. The CDR3 contains 14 residues. The germline gives CDR1 SGHVS, CDR2 FQNEAQ. CDR3 protein: CASSLAKGADTQYF. CDR3 nucleotide sequence: TGTGCCAGCAGCTTAGCGAAAGGGGCAGATACGCAGTATTTT.